Sequencing of this TCR beta chain was carried out in a study of T-cell reconstitution after alpha-beta-depleted transplantation in children. CDR1 is ENHRY and CDR2 is SYGVKD in the germline V gene. This CDR3 contains 14 residues. The trim removed 6 bases at V and 5 bases at J, leaving 10 bases unmatched. This clonotype was counted at least ten times. Antigen unknown. Study-wide results and limits: Elevated TCRbeta diversity at day 60 was traced, in some patients, to surviving recipient T cells and thymic progenitors. T-cell counts and diversity at one year post-transplant came mainly from newly produced T cells.

Unique molecular identifiers were incorporated during preparation of the TCRbeta library. TCRdb analysed the PCR reads with MiXCR anew, one entry per CDR3 protein. The sample lists 200,000 to 250,000 distinct CDR3 sequences, roughly 8.2% occurring once. This material consisted of PBMCs, mostly from graft donor cells, taken 180 days after TCRalphabeta/CD19-depleted stem cell transplant. This clonotype originated in a male patient younger than 18 who had a stem cell transplant for acute lymphoblastic leukemia, so the T cells may come from the graft donor. J is TRBJ2-7 and V is TRBV10-3, with 7 bases lining up with TRBD1. CDR3 loop: CAISDRQGRDEQYF. DNA for the CDR3: TGTGCCATCAGCGACCGACAGGGTAGGGACGAGCAGTACTTC.